This T cell receptor beta chain originates from a study of cytotoxic CD8 clonotypes in ibrutinib-treated CLL. Background on the study: Response sampling occurred after a median approximately eleven months of treatment (range 6 to 36). Study results and limitations: Increased clonality at ibrutinib response gave way to a return toward baseline at progression.

The CDR3 length is 13 residues. Germline V gives CDR1 SNHLY, CDR2 FYNNEI. The protocol was immunoSEQ multiplex PCR, while the TCRdb copy is restricted to in-frame clones and leaves out a portion. The sample consists of over 95,000 clones, about 50% of them appearing once. Extraction of 1.5 to 2.5 micrograms of genomic DNA from cryopreserved PBMCs supplied material for TCR beta libraries. About this clone itself: The antigen is not known. The junction departs from germline at one end; a sequencing error may be responsible.

This TCR was sampled from a human donor with chronic lymphocytic leukemia. The sequences come from PBMCs, collected after 24 months of ibrutinib treatment. The V call is TRBV2, the J call TRBJ2-7, with D perhaps matching TRBD1 (6 bases). Here the CDR3 reads CASGDRFSYEQYF. CDR3 in DNA: TGTGCCAGCGGTGACAGGTTCAGCTACGAGCAGTACTTC.